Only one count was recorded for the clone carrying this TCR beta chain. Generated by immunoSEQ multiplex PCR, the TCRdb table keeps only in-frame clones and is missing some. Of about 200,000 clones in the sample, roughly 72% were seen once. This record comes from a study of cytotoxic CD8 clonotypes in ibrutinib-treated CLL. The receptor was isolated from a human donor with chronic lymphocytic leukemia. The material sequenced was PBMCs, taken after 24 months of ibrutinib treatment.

The CDR3 loop is CASSPGLAAYNEQFF. The CDR3 DNA reads TGTGCCAGCTCACCAGGCCTAGCGGCCTACAATGAGCAGTTCTTC. The J gene is TRBJ2-1, the V gene TRBV18, with 7 bases that match TRBD2. Germline assignment: CDR1 KGHSH and CDR2 LQKENI. The V segment lost 2 bases and the J segment 2 bases; nucleotides outside the gene matches: 3. The length of the CDR3 is 15 residues. Full variable domain (outside the CDR3, taken from reference TRBV18 and TRBJ2-1): NAGVMQNPRHLVRRRGQEARLRCSPMKGHSHVYWYRQLPEEGLKFMVYLQKENIIDESGMPKERFSAEFPKEGPSILRIQQVVRGDSAAYFCASSPGLAAYNEQFFGPGTRLTVL.